The 17 T cell receptor beta chains reported below all come from one sample, sequenced in a study of blood T cells in healthy people across ages. A second roughly 7 to 11 cycle PCR used barcoded and J-beta primers. Via MiXCR, TCRdb re-called the 5' RACE reads, giving one row per CDR3 protein. The profile shows fewer than 1.5 million distinct CDR3 sequences, around two fifths of them singletons. The sample taken for sequencing was blood. All receptors come from a woman under 30 in good health.

This clonotype has a handful of counts. The rearrangement links TRBV6-6 to TRBJ1-1; 7 bases match TRBD1. V shed 6 bases and J 4 bases; nucleotides not matched to a gene: 5. The CDR3 sequence is 13 residues long. Germline V gives CDR1 MNHNY, CDR2 SVGAGI (reference sequence). CDR3 loop: CASSLPGGTEAFF. Written as DNA, the CDR3 is TGTGCCAGCAGCTTGCCAGGGGGCACTGAAGCTTTCTTT.

As regards this clonotype: This may be a read error, as it is one base from a much larger clone. The CDR3 end shows no conserved phenylalanine or tryptophan, and so a read error is likely. The V and J genes are TRBV5-1 and TRBJ2-5; TRBD2 matches 7 bases. The V gene's germline CDR1 is SGHRS and CDR2 YFSETQ. This CDR3 contains 16 residues. V lost 0 bases to trimming and J lost 2 bases; unmatched junction nucleotides: 7. The DNA for the CDR3 is TGCGCCAGCAGCTTGGGGATAGCGGGTGGACAAGAGACCCAGTACTTA. Its protein product is CASSLGIAGGQETQYL.

The chain carries TRBV27 and TRBJ1-4; maybe TRBD1 (6 bases). V was clipped by 6 bases and J by 7 bases, with 15 bases between them. The length of the CDR3 is 14 residues. Germline V gives CDR1 MNHEY, CDR2 SMNVEV (reference sequence). The CDR3 loop is CASRPLGQREKLFF. CDR3 nucleotides: TGTGCCAGCAGACCTCTCGGACAGCGTGAAAAACTGTTTTTT.

This clonotype has at least ten counts. At one boundary the junction diverges from the germline segment, which might be a read error. The chain joins TRBV3-1 to TRBJ2-3; D call uncertain. Germline V gene data show CDR1 as LGHDT and CDR2 as YNNKEL (reference sequence). The CDR3 length is 12 residues. The CDR3: CASSQDADTQYF. CDR3 nucleotides: TGCGCCAGCAGCCAAGATGCAGATACGCAGTATTTT.

The chain couples TRBV4-1 to TRBJ2-6, with TRBD1 as a possible D gene (7 bases). V lost 0 bases and J 0 bases, leaving 9 bases between the germline ends. This CDR3 contains 17 residues. Per germline, CDR1 MGHRA and CDR2 YSYEKL. The CDR3 is CASSQERDSSGANVLTF. In DNA form, the CDR3 reads TGCGCCAGCAGCCAAGAGCGGGACAGCTCTGGGGCCAACGTCCTGACTTTC.

V and J are TRBV21-1 and TRBJ2-4; the D call of TRBD1 is as the table states it, not checked on the DNA. The J call may be wrong; the DNA end is better matched by TRBJ2-7. TRBV21-1 is classified as a pseudogene. The CDR3 is made up of 21 amino acids. In DNA form, the CDR3 reads TGTGCCAGCAGCAAAACCGGGACAGGGGGCGTTAGCGGGAGGTCGTCCTACGAGCAGTACTTC. It yields the protein CASSKTGTGGVSGRSSYEQYF.

This chain joins TRBV5-1 and TRBJ2-1, with TRBD2 matching 15 bases. The CDR3 is 16 amino acids. CDR1 and CDR2 from the germline V gene are SGHRS and YFSETQ. The trim removed 4 bases at V and 7 bases at J, leaving 6 bases unmatched. The DNA of the CDR3 is TGCGCCAGCAGCACCGGACTAGCGGGAGGGGTGAATGAGCAGTTCTTC. Protein: CASSTGLAGGVNEQFF.

Points on this clonotype: A read error may produce the germline difference seen at one junction end. The V and J genes are TRBV6-6 and TRBJ2-2, with D maybe TRBD2 (5 bases). The CDR3 contains 13 residues. The V gene's germline CDR1 is MNHNY and CDR2 SVGAGI (reference sequence). The CDR3 nucleotides read TGTGCCAGCAGTTACCATTCATCCGGGGAACTGTTTTTT. It specifies CASSYHSSGELFF.

The rearrangement links TRBV4-1 to TRBJ1-2; D is ambiguous. CDR3 size: 13 residues. The V gene's germline CDR1 is MGHRA and CDR2 YSYEKL. The V end was cut by 4 bases, the J end by 9 bases, with 15 bases between. CDR3 sequence: CASSRSGFDSYTF. The DNA of the CDR3 is TGCGCCAGCAGCCGATCTGGGTTTGATAGCTACACCTTC.

This chain links TRBV20-1 with TRBJ1-2, with D unclear. Germline CDR1 and CDR2: DFQATT and SNEGSKA (reference sequence). V lost 3 bases and J lost 5, with 16 bases in between. CDR3 length equals 14 residues. CDR3 nucleotides: TGCAGTGCTAGGAAGGAAGGGAGCGGGTATGGCTACACCTTC. Protein product: CSARKEGSGYGYTF.

This clonotype appeared a few times. The rearrangement links TRBV12-3 or TRBV12-4 to TRBJ2-4; no reliable D call. The CDR3 is 11 residues long. The germline V and J ends were trimmed by 7 bases and 7 bases, with 8 bases remaining between them. CDR3 sequence reads: CASKDGNIQYF. The CDR3 DNA reads TGTGCCAGCAAGGACGGGAACATTCAGTACTTC.

Details on this clonotype: Relative to the germline gene, one junction end is altered; a read error may explain this. The chain has TRBV18 and TRBJ1-5; a weak D match, TRBD1 (5 bases). Germline-derived CDR1 and CDR2 are KGHSH and LQKENI. The CDR3 covers 15 residues. The CDR3 sequence: CASAPQGYSNQPQHF. CDR3 DNA: TGTGCCAGCGCACCCCAGGGATATAGCAATCAGCCCCAGCATTTT. Combining the CDR3 with reference TRBV18 and TRBJ1-5 gives the whole variable domain NAGVMQNPRHLVRRRGQEARLRCSPMKGHSHVYWYRQLPEEGLKFMVYLQKENIIDESGMPKERFSAEFPKEGPSILRIQQVVRGDSAAYFCASAPQGYSNQPQHFGDGTRLSIL.

The genes are TRBV5-1 and TRBJ1-1, with TRBD1 matching over 7 bases. This CDR3 has 15 residues. V was clipped by 2 bases and J by 3 bases; unmatched bases: 7. Germline V gene sequence: CDR1 SGHRS, CDR2 YFSETQ. CDR3 DNA: TGCGCCAGCAGCTTCTCCCGAGACAGGGACACTGAAGCTTTCTTT. This sequence encodes CASSFSRDRDTEAFF.

The gene calls are TRBV21-1 and TRBJ2-3; the table's D call of TRBD1 was not tested on the DNA. TRBV21-1 has pseudogene status. CDR3 length: 18 residues. CDR3 DNA: TGTGCCAGAAAGGGGGCCATAGACCGGACAGGAGGCACAGATACGCAGTATTTT. Translation gives CARKGAIDRTGGTDTQYF.

The rearrangement joins TRBV10-1 to TRBJ2-3; maybe TRBD2 (7 bases). Germline V gene sequence: CDR1 WNHNN, CDR2 SYGVQD (reference sequence). The ends were cut back, 3 bases at V and 3 bases at J, with 13 bases in the middle. The CDR3 spans 15 residues. The CDR3 loop reads CASSDPGEGTDTQYF. The CDR3 DNA is TGCGCCAGCAGTGATCCAGGGGAGGGTACAGATACGCAGTATTTT.

The CDR3 reads CASHRSGNTIYF. For the CDR3, the DNA is TGTGCCAGCCACCGCTCTGGAAACACCATATATTTT. The J gene is TRBJ1-3, the V gene TRBV12-3 or TRBV12-4; D gene ambiguous. CDR3 size: 12 residues. Trimming removed 8 bases at V and 0 bases at J, with 5 bases between.

This chain joins TRBV29-1 and TRBJ2-3, with D unresolved. The CDR3 runs 14 residues. Germline values: CDR1 SQVTM, CDR2 ANQGSEA. Trimming took 0 bases from V and 2 from J, leaving 9 bases between them. The CDR3 DNA follows: TGCAGCGTTGAAGATCGGGTATTCACAGATACGCAGTATTTT. It is translated as CSVEDRVFTDTQYF.